Presented here are 9 T cell receptor beta chains from one specimen sequenced in a study of technical replicates of blood from a handful of donors. The assay was immunoSEQ multiplex PCR, and TCRdb's table has in-frame clones only and misses some. Among more than 12,000 clones listed, 80% to 85% were seen once. What was sequenced was PBMCs. These receptors were obtained from a human donor in good health.

This clone was counted a few times. An end of the junction does not agree with germline; a read error may underlie this. The chain has TRBV28 and TRBJ1-5; a possible D gene is TRBD1 (5 bases). The CDR3 totals 11 residues. Germline V gives CDR1 MDHEN, CDR2 SYDVKM. CDR3 protein: CASSSQTGESF. The CDR3 DNA follows: TGTGCCAGCAGTTCCCAGACGGGGGAGAGTTTT.

The rearrangement links TRBV7-9 to TRBJ1-3; D gene uncertain. This CDR3 is built from 16 residues. Germline values: CDR1 SEHNR, CDR2 FQNEAQ (reference sequence). V was trimmed by 1 base and J by 0 bases, leaving 10 bases between them. This CDR3 is CASSLGTVNSGNTIYF. The CDR3 DNA is TGTGCCAGCAGCTTAGGTACAGTGAACTCTGGAAACACCATATATTTT.

V and J are TRBV19 and TRBJ1-2, with TRBD1 identical over 10 bases. The CDR3 consists of 14 residues. The germline V gene encodes CDR1 LNHDA and CDR2 SQIVND (reference sequence). The ends lost 6 bases at V and 6 bases at J; junction bases unmatched: 7. The DNA of the CDR3 is TGTGCCAGTAGCCACGGGACAGGGGCGGATGGCTACACCTTC. It is translated as CASSHGTGADGYTF.

This sequence joins TRBV2 and TRBJ2-7; 9 nucleotides align to TRBD1. Losses at the gene ends were 8 bases for V and 6 bases for J; bases not matched to a gene: 8. Per germline, CDR1 SNHLY and CDR2 FYNNEI. There are 13 residues in the CDR3. CDR3 sequence reads: CASLGQGIPEQYF. The CDR3 DNA reads as TGTGCCAGCCTGGGACAGGGAATACCCGAGCAGTACTTC.

The chain has TRBV7-7 and TRBJ2-5; maybe TRBD2 (5 bases). Germline-derived CDR1 and CDR2 are SSHAT and FNYEAQ (reference sequence). V shed 5 bases and J shed 5 bases, with 21 bases lying between them. CDR3 size: 16 residues. The CDR3 coding sequence is TGTGCCAGCAGCCCCCCCACGGCAGCGGAGGCGGAGACCCAGTACTTC. Its translation is CASSPPTAAEAETQYF.

The gene calls are TRBV14 and TRBJ2-3, with 9 bases matching TRBD2. Germline CDR1 reads SGHDN; CDR2 reads FVKESK. The CDR3 is made up of 17 amino acids. Trimming removed 0 bases from V and 5 bases from J; junction bases left unmatched: 9. CDR3 coding DNA: TGTGCCAGCAGCCAAGATCGGCCTAGCGGGATTGTAGATACGCAGTATTTT. Translating it yields CASSQDRPSGIVDTQYF. The whole variable domain, filled in from reference TRBV14 and TRBJ2-3, reads EAGVTQFPSHSVIEKGQTVTLRCDPISGHDNLYWYRRVMGKEIKFLLHFVKESKQDESGMPNNRFLAERTGGTYSTLKVQPAELEDSGVYFCASSQDRPSGIVDTQYFGPGTRLTVL.

This clone turned up a few times. V gene TRBV23-1 combines with J gene TRBJ2-7; 11 nucleotides line up with TRBD1. TRBV23-1 carries the ORF label, with uncertain function. The CDR3 spans 15 residues. The V segment lost 0 bases and the J segment 2 bases; nucleotides outside the gene matches: 0. CDR3 amino acids: CASSQSGQGAYEQYF. The CDR3 nucleotides read TGCGCCAGCAGTCAATCGGGACAGGGGGCCTACGAGCAGTACTTC.

For the CDR3, the DNA is TGTGCCAGTAGTACCCATGGCAGGGATGGCAATCAGCCCCAGCATTTT. Protein product: CASSTHGRDGNQPQHF. The chain recombines TRBV19 with TRBJ1-5, with D possibly matching TRBD1 (5 bases). Trimming shortened V by 4 bases and J by 2 bases, and 15 bases separated the two germline ends. CDR3 length: 16 residues. Germline CDR1 is LNHDA and CDR2 is SQIVND (reference sequence).

V gene TRBV10-2 combines with J gene TRBJ2-2; 14 nucleotides line up with TRBD2. This CDR3 is built from 17 residues. Germline V lookup: CDR1 WSHSY, CDR2 SAAADI. V trimming: 8 bases; J trimming: 1 base; junction bases outside the gene matches: 6. CDR3 nucleotides: TGCGCCAGCTCAGGGACTAGCGGGAGTAAGAACACCGGGGAGCTGTTTTTT. Protein: CASSGTSGSKNTGELFF.